Listed here are 16 T cell receptor beta chains from one sample, sequenced in a study of radiotherapy plus CTLA-4 blockade in lung cancer. Clones were sequenced by immunoSEQ multiplex PCR, and TCRdb holds only the in-frame ones, with some missing. The table has about 60,000 clones, about 80% seen once; the top ten hold about 4%. The material sequenced was peripheral blood, taken from a patient treated with radiotherapy plus ipilimumab. Receptors originate from a human donor with non-small cell lung cancer who had a partial response to radiotherapy plus ipilimumab.

The chain uses TRBV5-6 and TRBJ2-7; D gene unclear. The V gene's germline CDR1 is SGHDT and CDR2 YYEEEE. CDR3 length: 11 amino acids. Trimming pared 4 bases from V and 6 bases from J, leaving 8 bases between. The CDR3 sequence is CASSSATEQYF. The CDR3 region has the DNA TGTGCCAGCAGCAGCGCGACCGAGCAGTACTTC.

This sequence joins TRBV19 and TRBJ2-3, with D perhaps TRBD2 (6 bases). CDR3 length: 14 amino acids. Germline lookup yields CDR1 LNHDA and CDR2 SQIVND (reference sequence). Trimming cost V 2 bases and J 0 bases, with 6 bases left between them. For the CDR3, the DNA is TGTGCCAGTAGTATAAGCGGGAGCACAGATACGCAGTATTTT. It codes for CASSISGSTDTQYF.

This chain connects TRBV5-1 to TRBJ2-7; D is ambiguous. V dropped 6 bases and J dropped 5 bases, with 15 bases sitting between them. The length of the CDR3 is 13 residues. Germline CDR1 is SGHRS and CDR2 is YFSETQ. The CDR3 reads CASNHPGSHEQYF. The CDR3 DNA is TGCGCCAGCAACCACCCCGGTTCCCACGAGCAGTACTTC.

The chain employs TRBV9 and TRBJ2-5, with TRBD2 matching over 11 bases. Germline CDR1 is SGDLS and CDR2 is YYNGEE. With 4 bases clipped from V and 2 bases from J, the junction kept 7 bases outside the gene matches. The length of the CDR3 is 16 residues. CDR3 region: CASSQQLAGAQETQYF. CDR3 in DNA: TGTGCCAGCAGCCAGCAACTAGCGGGGGCTCAAGAGACCCAGTACTTC.

This clone was observed a handful of times. The chain has TRBV7-2 and TRBJ2-7; D is perhaps TRBD1 (5 bases). The CDR3 runs to 14 residues. Trimming stripped 1 base from V and 6 bases from J, with 13 bases between. Germline assignment: CDR1 SGHTA and CDR2 FQGNSA. Here the CDR3 reads CASSLDRIFGEQYF. The CDR3 region has the DNA TGTGCCAGCAGCTTAGACAGGATCTTCGGCGAGCAGTACTTC.

This clone was seen a handful of times. V gene TRBV4-2 combines with J gene TRBJ2-1; no reliable D call. V lost 1 base and J lost 6, with 13 bases in between. The CDR3 length is 15 residues. The V gene's germline CDR1 is LGHNA and CDR2 YNFKEQ. DNA of the CDR3: TGTGCCAGCAGCCAAGGGATACAGAAAGGCAATGAGCAGTTCTTC. As protein: CASSQGIQKGNEQFF.

This chain uses TRBV4-1 with TRBJ1-1; D is ambiguous. Germline V lookup: CDR1 MGHRA, CDR2 YSYEKL. V was clipped by 1 base and J by 12 bases, with 15 bases between them. The CDR3 is 13 amino acids. The CDR3 is CASSQVGARGPFF. The CDR3, as DNA: TGCGCCAGCAGCCAAGTGGGAGCCAGAGGGCCTTTCTTT.

The chain joins TRBV9 to TRBJ2-1; D gene uncertain. The ends were cut back, 4 bases at V and 6 bases at J, with 17 bases in the middle. This CDR3 region has 15 residues. Germline values: CDR1 SGDLS, CDR2 YYNGEE. CDR3 residues: CASSPPGRSINEQFF. The CDR3 DNA is TGTGCCAGCAGCCCCCCTGGTCGGAGCATCAATGAGCAGTTCTTC.

The V call is TRBV7-2, the J call TRBJ2-2, with D maybe TRBD2 (5 bases). The V end lost 5 bases, the J end lost 0 bases, and 13 bases lay between the germline ends. Germline V gene data show CDR1 as SGHTA and CDR2 as FQGNSA. This CDR3 is built from 16 residues. The CDR3 region has the DNA TGTGCCAGCAGCCTCCTCAGACTAACGAACACCGGGGAGCTGTTTTTT. This codes for CASSLLRLTNTGELFF.

The chain couples TRBV7-9 to TRBJ2-2; TRBD1 agrees at 10 bases. J was trimmed by 6 bases and V by 5 bases; bases with no gene match: 15. Germline values: CDR1 SEHNR, CDR2 FQNEAQ (reference sequence). This CDR3 has 18 amino acids. CDR3 sequence: CASSPYPIRDRGPGELFF. The CDR3 nucleotides read TGTGCCAGCAGCCCTTACCCCATCCGGGACAGGGGTCCCGGGGAGCTGTTTTTT.

This clone has only a few counts. The chain carries TRBV2 and TRBJ2-7; no firm D call. The CDR3 consists of 14 residues. V was clipped by 3 bases and J by 1 base, with 10 bases between them. Germline V gene sequence: CDR1 SNHLY, CDR2 FYNNEI. CDR3 loop: CASSDWQLSYEQYF. In DNA, the CDR3 is TGTGCCAGCAGTGACTGGCAATTATCCTACGAGCAGTACTTC.

Here the CDR3 reads CASSLAGLAGKETQYF. As DNA, the CDR3 is TGTGCCAGCAGCTTAGCCGGACTAGCGGGCAAAGAGACCCAGTACTTC. The chain uses TRBV7-2 and TRBJ2-5; TRBD2 matches at 11 bases. The V gene end was trimmed by 0 bases and the J gene end by 3 bases; junction bases not matched to a gene: 3. Germline lookup yields CDR1 SGHTA and CDR2 FQGNSA. The CDR3 spans 16 residues.

The CDR3 coding sequence is TGTGCCAGTAGTATTGAGCGTGAAAAACTGTTTTTT. It translates to CASSIEREKLFF. The rearrangement uses TRBV19 and TRBJ1-4; D is ambiguous. The V gene's germline CDR1 is LNHDA and CDR2 SQIVND (reference sequence). This CDR3 has 12 amino acids. Trimming removed 3 bases at V and 7 bases at J, with 6 bases between.

The CDR3 spells CASSVPGETLHF. The CDR3 DNA sequence: TGTGCCAGCAGTGTCCCAGGGGAGACCCTCCACTTT. V and J are TRBV27 and TRBJ1-6, with D perhaps TRBD1 (6 bases). The V gene's germline CDR1 is MNHEY and CDR2 SMNVEV (reference sequence). The V end lost 5 bases, the J end lost 14 bases, and 13 bases lay between the germline ends. CDR3 size: 12 residues.

The chain is built from TRBV16 and TRBJ1-5; D not resolved. Germline CDR1 KGHSY, CDR2 FQNENV. The V end lost 3 bases, the J end lost 5 bases, and 11 bases lay between the germline ends. The CDR3 runs to 14 residues. CDR3 bases: TGTGCCAGCAGCCACCCCGGAGGGTATCAGCCCCAGCATTTT. Its protein is CASSHPGGYQPQHF.

This chain links TRBV6-6 with TRBJ2-7; 10 bases agree with TRBD2. Per germline, CDR1 MNHNY and CDR2 SVGAGI (reference sequence). The CDR3 has 14 amino acids. Germline trimming cut 7 bases from V and 5 bases from J; bases unmatched to any gene: 8. The DNA for the CDR3 is TGTGCCAGCACCATGGGCCTAGCGGGGGACGAGCAGTACTTC. This sequence encodes CASTMGLAGDEQYF.